The entry below gives a single TCR beta chain sequence along with its context. Clones were sequenced by immunoSEQ multiplex PCR, and TCRdb holds only the in-frame ones, with some missing. The table shows 250,000 to 350,000 clones, with approximately 85% occurring only once. The data were taken from a study of blood T cell repertoires in COVID-19. Germline V lookup: CDR1 MGHRA, CDR2 YSYEKL. The CDR3 spans 15 residues. Trimming cost V 3 bases and J 5 bases; bases outside gene matches: 3. V is TRBV4-1 and J is TRBJ2-1; the match to TRBD2 covers 11 bases. The sample comprised peripheral blood. The TCR comes from a young man with active or convalescent COVID-19. CDR3: CASSHLAGGHNEQFF. CDR3 coding DNA: TGCGCCAGCAGCCATTTAGCGGGGGGGCACAATGAGCAGTTCTTC.